The 19 T cell receptor beta chains listed next were all sequenced from one sample in a study of low-dose radiotherapy and immunotherapy resistance in tumors. TRAV- and TRBV-specific primers were used for first-strand cDNA, which covered alpha and beta chains. Over approximately 20 PCR cycles, TCRs were amplified from a constant-region primer and V-primer adapter. TCRdb re-analysed the reads in MiXCR, keeping a single row per CDR3 protein. The table includes fewer than 110,000 distinct CDR3 sequences, 20% detected once. The time point: after trial treatment. Treatment defined: LDRT plus nivolumab, ipilimumab, low-dose cyclophosphamide and aspirin (RACIN trial). Sequencing was performed on PBMCs, taken after low-dose radiotherapy plus immunotherapy. These receptors all stem from a male donor with prostate cancer.

This clonotype was detected many times. This sequence joins TRBV20-1 and TRBJ2-5, with D uncertain. CDR3 size: 15 residues. V dropped 0 bases and J dropped 4 bases, with 15 bases sitting between them. The germline CDR1 and CDR2 sequences are DFQATT and SNEGSKA (reference sequence). The CDR3 coding sequence is TGCAGTGCTAGAGATCGGTCCCAGACGATAGAGACCCAGTACTTC. Its translation is CSARDRSQTIETQYF.

This clonotype was detected ten times or more. The rearrangement joins TRBV5-1 to TRBJ2-2; TRBD1 matches 7 bases. Trimming at V came to 7 bases and at J to 0 bases, leaving 6 bases not matched to a gene. CDR1 SGHRS and CDR2 YFSETQ come from the germline V gene. The CDR3 length is 15 residues. CDR3 DNA sequence: TGCGCCAGCCACGAGGGGGCCTCGAACACCGGGGAGCTGTTTTTT. Translating gives CASHEGASNTGELFF.

This clonotype was seen repeatedly, ten times or more. This chain joins TRBV4-2 and TRBJ2-7; D remains unclear. Trimming took off 4 bases at V and 3 bases at J, with 13 bases between the two ends. CDR1 and CDR2 (germline): LGHNA, YNFKEQ. The CDR3 runs to 14 residues. In nucleotides, the CDR3 is TGTGCCAGCAGCCCAATGCCATCACACTACGAGCAGTACTTC. Translated: CASSPMPSHYEQYF.

In the case of this clonotype: One base separates it from a far larger clone, so it is likely a read error. The rearrangement uses TRBV10-3 and TRBJ2-7, with TRBD2 identical over 7 bases. V lost 9 bases to trimming and J lost 7 bases; unmatched junction nucleotides: 9. The length of the CDR3 is 12 residues. Germline V gene data show CDR1 as ENHRY and CDR2 as SYGVKD. The CDR3 nucleotides read TGTGCCATGGGGGGGACCTACAATGAGCAGTACTTC. Residues: CAMGGTYNEQYF.

The V call is TRBV19, the J call TRBJ1-1, with D perhaps matching TRBD1 (6 bases). V shed 10 bases and J shed 6 bases, with 15 bases lying between them. The germline V gene encodes CDR1 LNHDA and CDR2 SQIVND (reference sequence). This CDR3 is 12 amino acids long. The CDR3 here is CANTTGGSEAFF. DNA of the CDR3: TGTGCCAACACAACGGGGGGCTCTGAAGCTTTCTTT.

The V and J genes are TRBV5-1 and TRBJ1-1; 7 nucleotides line up with TRBD1. J lost 6 bases, V lost 7 bases, and 9 bases had no gene match. The CDR3 covers 13 residues. Germline loops: CDR1 SGHRS, CDR2 YFSETQ. The CDR3 here is CASRKQGYPEAFF. The CDR3 DNA sequence: TGCGCCAGCCGAAAACAGGGGTACCCTGAAGCTTTCTTT.

A note on this clonotype: A clone one base away is much larger, so this may be a read error. The CDR3 sequence is CASSLMAVTEAFF. The CDR3 DNA sequence: TGTGCCAGCAGCTTAATGGCGGTCACTGAAGCTTTCTTT. The chain links TRBV7-9 to TRBJ1-1; D not resolved. The CDR3 runs 13 residues. Trimming removed 2 bases from V and 4 bases from J, with 8 bases in between. CDR1 is SEHNR, CDR2 FQNEAQ, per germline (reference sequence).

Ten or more counts support this clonotype. The chain is built from TRBV2 and TRBJ2-1; no clear D gene. The V end lost 4 bases, the J end lost 0 bases, and 7 bases lay between the germline ends. CDR1 and CDR2 from the germline V gene are SNHLY and FYNNEI. This CDR3 contains 14 residues. CDR3 region: CASSARSSYNEQFF. CDR3 nucleotide sequence: TGTGCCAGCAGTGCCAGGAGCTCCTACAATGAGCAGTTCTTC.

This clonotype was picked up a small number of times. A much larger clone differs by one base, so this may be a read error. V is TRBV5-6 and J is TRBJ2-1; D perhaps matches TRBD1 (6 bases). V shed 1 base and J shed 10 bases, with 18 bases lying between them. The CDR3 loop spans 15 amino acids. The germline V gene has CDR1 SGHDT and CDR2 YYEEEE. The CDR3 bases are TGTGCCAGCAGCTTGTGGTACAGGGATTCCTACGAGCAGTTCTTC. It is translated as CASSLWYRDSYEQFF.

Many counts were recorded for this clonotype. This rearrangement joins TRBV11-3 to TRBJ1-1; D not resolved. This CDR3 comprises 15 residues. Per germline, CDR1 SGHNT and CDR2 YENEEA. Trimming took off 2 bases at V and 2 bases at J, with 12 bases between the two ends. CDR3 loop: CASSLSRAGNTEAFF. CDR3 in DNA: TGTGCCAGCAGCTTATCAAGGGCGGGAAACACTGAAGCTTTCTTT.

This clonotype was recorded at least ten times. V and J are TRBV24-1 and TRBJ2-1; 8 bases are shared with TRBD2. The CDR3 is made up of 16 amino acids. V shed 9 bases, J shed 0 bases, and the junction held 9 bases outside the gene matches. Germline V CDR1 and CDR2: KGHDR, SFDVKD. The chain's CDR3 is CATEYSGGTSYNEQFF. The CDR3 bases are TGTGCCACCGAGTACAGCGGGGGTACCTCCTACAATGAGCAGTTCTTC.

The CDR3 loop reads CASADTSGNTIYF. The DNA for the CDR3 is TGTGCCAGTGCGGACACCTCAGGAAACACCATATATTTT. This rearrangement joins TRBV28 to TRBJ1-3, with D maybe TRBD1 (5 bases). CDR1 is MDHEN and CDR2 is SYDVKM in the germline V gene. Trimming took off 9 bases at V and 4 bases at J, with 13 bases between the two ends. The CDR3 length is 13 residues.

This clonotype was picked up many times. J is TRBJ2-5 and V is TRBV5-1; maybe TRBD2 (6 bases). The CDR3 runs 15 residues. V lost 2 bases and J lost 2, with 13 bases in between. CDR1 is SGHRS, CDR2 YFSETQ, per germline. The CDR3 bases are TGCGCCAGCAGCTTAAATGCGGGGCTGCAAGAGACCCAGTACTTC. This codes for CASSLNAGLQETQYF.

The chain uses TRBV4-3 and TRBJ1-2; no reliable D call. There are 15 residues in the CDR3. Germline CDR1 is LGHNA and CDR2 is YSLEER. The germline V and J ends were trimmed by 4 bases and 4 bases, with 16 bases remaining between them. The CDR3 loop is CASSPSARETYGYTF. In nucleotides, the CDR3 is TGCGCCAGCAGCCCTAGCGCGAGGGAAACCTATGGCTACACCTTC.

This chain links TRBV5-1 with TRBJ2-7; TRBD2 matches at 12 bases. This CDR3 has 17 residues. CDR1 SGHRS and CDR2 YFSETQ come from the germline V gene. V lost 0 bases and J lost 4; bases outside the gene matches: 8. CDR3 coding DNA: TGCGCCAGCAGCTTGGCTAGCGGGGGGGCCGTGATATACGAGCAGTACTTC. Protein: CASSLASGGAVIYEQYF.

This clonotype was counted at least ten times. The chain has TRBV5-1 and TRBJ1-1; D may be TRBD1 (5 bases). The CDR3 sequence is 13 residues long. Germline CDR1 is SGHRS and CDR2 is YFSETQ. V was cut by 3 bases and J by 3 bases, with 9 bases left in between. In DNA, the CDR3 is TGCGCCAGCAGCTGGGGGGGGTACACTGAAGCTTTCTTT. It yields the protein CASSWGGYTEAFF. Variable domain in full (rest from reference TRBV5-1 and TRBJ1-1): KAGVTQTPRYLIKTRGQQVTLSCSPISGHRSVSWYQQTPGQGLQFLFEYFSETQRNKGNFPGRFSGRQFSNSRSEMNVSTLELGDSALYLCASSWGGYTEAFFGQGTRLTVV.

This clonotype was found many times. The chain combines TRBV29-1 with TRBJ2-2; 9 bases fit TRBD1. Germline V gene sequence: CDR1 SQVTM, CDR2 ANQGSEA. The CDR3 spans 15 residues. V shed 5 bases, J shed 5 bases, and the junction held 9 bases outside the gene matches. CDR3 amino acids: CSVKAPGQGTGELFF. The CDR3 DNA sequence: TGCAGCGTTAAAGCACCGGGACAGGGAACCGGGGAGCTGTTTTTT.

This clonotype was observed many times. The chain's CDR3 is CASSLGARGPSAARYTF. The DNA for the CDR3 is TGCGCCAGCAGCTTGGGGGCAAGAGGGCCAAGTGCGGCTCGCTACACCTTC. The J gene is TRBJ1-2, the V gene TRBV5-1; D gene uncertain. With 0 bases removed from V and 9 bases from J, the gap between germline ends came to 24 bases. Per the germline V gene, CDR1 is SGHRS and CDR2 is YFSETQ. This CDR3 comprises 17 residues.

This clonotype was counted many times. The chain employs TRBV20-1 and TRBJ2-7, with 8 bases lining up with TRBD1. Germline CDR1 is DFQATT and CDR2 is SNEGSKA (reference sequence). CDR3 length: 14 residues. V shed 1 base and J 4 bases; nucleotides not matched to a gene: 6. Here the CDR3 DNA reads TGCAGTGCTAGAGTGGGCAGGGGGCGATACGAGCAGTACTTC. This codes for CSARVGRGRYEQYF.